What follows is one T cell receptor beta chain and its context. The antigen remains unidentified. The data derive from a study of cytomegalovirus exposure and HLA in healthy donors. General study results and limits: Reports showed the classifier diagnosing cytomegalovirus status with high specificity and sensitivity.

PCR involved 60 Vbeta and 13 Jbeta primers. This table comes from immunoSEQ multiplex PCR, and its TCRdb copy is limited to in-frame clones, with some not included. Here the sample spans approximately 140,000 clones, about 78% being singletons. The origin of this receptor is a human donor in good health. The material sequenced was PBMCs.

The CDR3 sequence is CAVQALPGVNYGYTF. In DNA form, the CDR3 reads TGTGCCGTTCAGGCCCTTCCGGGGGTTAACTATGGCTACACCTTC. V gene TRBV28 combines with J gene TRBJ1-2; D is perhaps TRBD1 (5 bases). The V end lost 11 bases, the J end lost 1 base, and 20 bases lay between the germline ends. Germline CDR1 MDHEN, CDR2 SYDVKM. CDR3 length equals 15 residues.